These 30 T cell receptor beta chains share one sample of origin, sequenced in a study of CD8 T cells in ankylosing spondylitis. Using its own MiXCR run on the 5' RACE reads, TCRdb lists one record per CDR3 protein. The sample has 250,000 to 400,000 distinct CDR3 sequences; 11% are singletons. Source material: blood, either unsorted or a sorted T cell fraction (not recorded which). The source of these receptors is a female donor with ankylosing spondylitis or in good health (not recorded which).

This clonotype was counted ten times or more. This chain links TRBV6-1 with TRBJ2-2, with 14 bases aligning to TRBD2. The CDR3 totals 16 residues. J lost 2 bases, V lost 10 bases, and 6 bases had no gene match. Per germline, CDR1 MNHNS and CDR2 SASEGT. CDR3 coding DNA: TGTGCCACATCGGGACTAGCGGGGGTCAACACCGGGGAGCTGTTTTTT. It codes for CATSGLAGVNTGELFF.

This clonotype occurred many times. The gene calls are TRBV27 and TRBJ2-1; a weak D match, TRBD2 (5 bases). Germline CDR1 reads MNHEY; CDR2 reads SMNVEV (reference sequence). The length of the CDR3 is 14 residues. Trimming left V 10 bases short and J 0 bases short, with 13 bases between. This CDR3 is CATRARSSYNEQFF. DNA of the CDR3: TGTGCCACGAGGGCCCGTAGCTCCTACAATGAGCAGTTCTTC.

This clonotype was detected a few times. The rearrangement joins TRBV28 to TRBJ1-1; D remains ambiguous. The ends were cut back, 5 bases at V and 5 bases at J, with 15 bases in the middle. Germline CDR1 MDHEN, CDR2 SYDVKM. This CDR3 contains 14 residues. DNA for the CDR3: TGTGCCAGCAGTGTCCAGCAGCTGAGTACTGAAGCTTTCTTT. The encoded protein is CASSVQQLSTEAFF.

This clonotype was detected only a few times. This chain joins TRBV20-1 and TRBJ2-5; a possible D gene is TRBD2 (6 bases). This CDR3 region has 17 residues. Germline CDR1 is DFQATT and CDR2 is SNEGSKA (reference sequence). CDR3 sequence (DNA): TGCAGGGTGGTCAGATGGAGGGGTAGCGGAAAACAAGAGACCCAGTACTTC. Its translation is CRVVRWRGSGKQETQYF.

This chain connects TRBV12-3 or TRBV12-4 to TRBJ2-5, with D perhaps being TRBD1 or TRBD2 (5 bases each). The V and J ends lost 6 bases and 2 bases respectively, with 13 bases between them. This CDR3 region has 14 residues. The CDR3 region has the DNA TGTGCCAGCAGCCTCCCGGGGCTTCAAGAGACCCAGTACTTC. Translating gives CASSLPGLQETQYF.

This clonotype was seen many times. The chain combines TRBV7-2 with TRBJ2-2, with TRBD2 identical over 10 bases. Trimming took 5 bases from V and 0 from J; bases not matched to a gene: 0. This CDR3 is 15 amino acids long. The germline CDR1 and CDR2 sequences are SGHTA and FQGNSA. The CDR3 DNA reads TGTGCCAGCAGCGGGACTAGCGCGAACACCGGGGAGCTGTTTTTT. This gives the protein CASSGTSANTGELFF.

This chain joins TRBV5-4 and TRBJ2-3; no definite D call. CDR1 and CDR2 from the germline V gene are SGHNT and YYREEE (reference sequence). This CDR3 contains 15 residues. V lost 7 bases to trimming and J lost 2 bases, with 17 bases between them. CDR3 loop: CASGPDAAATDTQYF. The CDR3 DNA reads as TGTGCCAGCGGGCCGGACGCCGCCGCCACAGATACGCAGTATTTT.

This clonotype occurred once. A much more abundant neighbour one base away suggests this may be a read error. The chain has TRBV7-2 and TRBJ2-4; no clear D gene. Trimming removed 8 bases at V and 0 bases at J, with 11 bases between. The CDR3 length is 14 residues. CDR1 is SGHTA, CDR2 FQGNSA, per germline. Here the CDR3 DNA reads TGTGCCAGCTGGGGATCTCTAGCCAAAAACATTCAGTACTTC. Translated: CASWGSLAKNIQYF.

This clonotype was counted ten times or more. The chain uses TRBV7-9 and TRBJ1-1, with a weak D call TRBD1 (5 bases). The CDR3 totals 12 residues. V shed 5 bases and J shed 5 bases, with 9 bases lying between them. Germline CDR1 reads SEHNR; CDR2 reads FQNEAQ (reference sequence). CDR3 protein: CASSPEGTEAFF. DNA for the CDR3: TGTGCCAGCAGCCCAGAGGGGACTGAAGCTTTCTTT.

Ten or more counts support this clonotype. The chain links TRBV5-1 to TRBJ2-5, with D perhaps matching TRBD1 (6 bases). Trimming removed 4 bases from V and 5 bases from J, with 12 bases in between. Germline loops: CDR1 SGHRS, CDR2 YFSETQ. The CDR3 loop spans 13 amino acids. The CDR3 here is CASSIGQIETQYF. The CDR3 coding sequence is TGCGCCAGCAGCATCGGACAGATCGAGACCCAGTACTTC.

This clonotype was counted many times. The rearrangement joins TRBV24-1 to TRBJ2-1; D remains unclear. The CDR3 covers 15 residues. Germline V gives CDR1 KGHDR, CDR2 SFDVKD. V dropped 3 bases and J dropped 9 bases, with 17 bases sitting between them. The CDR3 spells CATSDKSPSYPEQFF. For the CDR3, the DNA is TGTGCCACCAGTGATAAGAGCCCCTCATACCCTGAGCAGTTCTTC.

This clonotype appeared a few times. This chain links TRBV7-2 with TRBJ2-1, with D perhaps matching TRBD2 (6 bases). Germline V gene sequence: CDR1 SGHTA, CDR2 FQGNSA. The ends were cut back, 5 bases at V and 3 bases at J, with 17 bases in the middle. The CDR3 length is 16 residues. Here the CDR3 DNA reads TGTGCCAGCAGCCCCTTGGGAGGACACTACTACAATGAGCAGTTCTTC. Translation: CASSPLGGHYYNEQFF.

This clonotype was observed at least ten times. V gene TRBV7-9 combines with J gene TRBJ1-2, with TRBD1 matching over 10 bases. V lost 4 bases to trimming and J lost 5 bases; unmatched junction nucleotides: 10. CDR1 is SEHNR and CDR2 is FQNEAQ in the germline V gene (reference sequence). The CDR3 loop spans 16 amino acids. CDR3 protein: CASSWSLDRGRYGYTF. As DNA, the CDR3 is TGTGCCAGCAGCTGGAGCCTTGACAGGGGGCGTTATGGCTACACCTTC.

The V call is TRBV7-2, the J call TRBJ2-7; 7 nucleotides match TRBD2. The V gene's germline CDR1 is SGHTA and CDR2 FQGNSA. The V segment lost 2 bases and the J segment 5 bases; nucleotides outside the gene matches: 6. This CDR3 is 14 amino acids long. CDR3 DNA: TGTGCCAGCAGCTTATCGGCGGGAGTACACGAGCAGTACTTC. Amino acids: CASSLSAGVHEQYF.

The chain employs TRBV5-1 and TRBJ2-3; the D is unclear. CDR3 length: 13 amino acids. The V and J ends lost 3 bases and 4 bases respectively, with 9 bases between them. Germline V gives CDR1 SGHRS, CDR2 YFSETQ. This CDR3 reads CASSYKDPDTQYF. CDR3 in DNA: TGCGCCAGCAGCTACAAGGATCCAGATACGCAGTATTTT. The whole variable domain, filled in from reference TRBV5-1 and TRBJ2-3, reads KAGVTQTPRYLIKTRGQQVTLSCSPISGHRSVSWYQQTPGQGLQFLFEYFSETQRNKGNFPGRFSGRQFSNSRSEMNVSTLELGDSALYLCASSYKDPDTQYFGPGTRLTVL.

As to this clonotype: Since a much larger clone is just one base distant, this may be a read error. V usage is TRBV6-1 and J usage is TRBJ2-7; 11 bases match TRBD2. This CDR3 comprises 14 residues. Germline V gives CDR1 MNHNS, CDR2 SASEGT. Unmatched junction bases numbered 7, after V lost 6 bases and J lost 6 bases. This chain's CDR3 is CASRQLAGVPEQYF. The CDR3 DNA is TGTGCCAGCAGGCAACTAGCGGGAGTGCCCGAGCAGTACTTC.

This clonotype was counted ten times or more. J is TRBJ2-1 and V is TRBV4-3; 12 nucleotides agree with TRBD2. The CDR3 covers 16 residues. The junction had 0 bases not matched to a gene; V was cut back by 1 base and J by 2 bases. Germline V CDR1 and CDR2: LGHNA, YSLEER. This chain's CDR3 is CASSQASGRAYNEQFF. The CDR3 DNA is TGCGCCAGCAGCCAAGCTAGCGGGAGGGCCTACAATGAGCAGTTCTTC.

The rearrangement links TRBV5-6 to TRBJ2-7; 12 bases match TRBD2. The CDR3 spans 15 residues. Looked up from germline, CDR1 is SGHDT and CDR2 is YYEEEE. V shed 4 bases and J 9 bases; nucleotides not matched to a gene: 11. Here the CDR3 reads CASSNWGLAGDPQYF. CDR3 in DNA: TGTGCCAGCAGCAACTGGGGACTAGCGGGTGACCCGCAGTACTTC.

In this sample, this clonotype turned up many times. J is TRBJ2-5 and V is TRBV6-1; D gene ambiguous. The CDR3 spans 13 residues. V shed 6 bases and J shed 5 bases, with 13 bases lying between them. In germline, CDR1 is MNHNS, CDR2 SASEGT. The CDR3 coding sequence is TGTGCCAGCAGATTTGGACCCCTGGAGACCCAGTACTTC. It yields the protein CASRFGPLETQYF.

A few counts support this clonotype. The chain couples TRBV9 to TRBJ2-2, with unresolved D. Trimming cost V 0 bases and J 11 bases, with 8 bases left between them. CDR1 is SGDLS and CDR2 is YYNGEE in the germline V gene. The CDR3 length is 12 residues. CDR3 nucleotides: TGTGCCAGCAGCGTAGATCCATCCGAGCTGTTTTTT. Protein product: CASSVDPSELFF. Together with reference TRBV9 and TRBJ2-2, the CDR3 gives the full variable domain: DSGVTQTPKHLITATGQRVTLRCSPRSGDLSVYWYQQSLDQGLQFLIQYYNGEERAKGNILERFSAQQFPDLHSELNLSSLELGDSALYFCASSVDPSELFFGEGSRLTVL.

This clonotype came up many times. This chain joins TRBV28 and TRBJ2-3; tentatively, D is TRBD2 (5 bases). The CDR3 has 15 amino acids. Trimming pared 5 bases from V and 4 bases from J, leaving 16 bases between. CDR1 and CDR2 from the germline V gene are MDHEN and SYDVKM. CDR3 nucleotides: TGTGCCAGCAGTCCCGACGGGCGGGCTTCAGATACGCAGTATTTT. Translated: CASSPDGRASDTQYF.

The chain couples TRBV6-5 to TRBJ1-4; D remains ambiguous. V lost 0 bases and J 8 bases, leaving 4 bases between the germline ends. The germline gives CDR1 MNHEY, CDR2 SVGAGI. CDR3 size: 12 residues. As DNA, the CDR3 is TGTGCCAGCAGTTACTCGGGCGAAAAACTGTTTTTT. Protein product: CASSYSGEKLFF.

This clonotype was recorded many times. This rearrangement joins TRBV5-1 to TRBJ2-7; the match to TRBD2 covers 7 bases. This CDR3 has 15 amino acids. Per germline, CDR1 SGHRS and CDR2 YFSETQ. V dropped 7 bases and J dropped 1; count of bases not matched to a gene: 11. CDR3 coding DNA: TGCGCCAGCCGACCAAATCCGGGACTATCCTACGAGCAGTACTTC. The encoded protein is CASRPNPGLSYEQYF.

This clonotype was seen ten or more times. The V gene is TRBV28, the J gene TRBJ2-5; D not certain. The CDR3 totals 12 residues. Germline-derived CDR1 and CDR2 are MDHEN and SYDVKM. Trimming took 2 bases from V and 4 from J, leaving 5 bases between them. This chain's CDR3 is CASSLNRETQYF. The CDR3 DNA is TGTGCCAGCAGTTTAAACCGAGAGACCCAGTACTTC.

The table lists this clonotype with many counts. The chain uses TRBV11-2 and TRBJ2-5; 9 nucleotides align to TRBD1. Germline trimming cut 7 bases from V and 5 bases from J; bases unmatched to any gene: 5. This CDR3 region has 13 residues. Germline CDR1 is SGHAT and CDR2 is FQNNGV. Written as DNA, the CDR3 is TGTGCCAGCAACAGGGGGCTTAGGGAGACCCAGTACTTC. Translating it yields CASNRGLRETQYF.

Ten or more counts support this clonotype. The rearrangement links TRBV5-1 to TRBJ2-3, with unresolved D. CDR1 and CDR2 from the germline V gene are SGHRS and YFSETQ. The CDR3 extends over 15 amino acids. V gave up 4 bases and J gave up 6 bases, with 18 bases separating them. The CDR3 loop reads CASSVGGTVADTQYF. The DNA for the CDR3 is TGCGCCAGCAGCGTGGGTGGTACAGTGGCCGATACGCAGTATTTT.

This clonotype was seen ten or more times. V and J are TRBV5-1 and TRBJ2-1; no firm D call. The CDR3 has 15 residues. CDR1 and CDR2 from the germline V gene are SGHRS and YFSETQ. V lost 2 bases to trimming and J lost 8 bases, with 17 bases between them. The CDR3 loop is CASSFGSLGLDEQFF. CDR3 DNA sequence: TGCGCCAGCAGCTTTGGGTCACTTGGATTGGATGAGCAGTTCTTC.

This clonotype was recorded many times. The CDR3 region has the DNA TGCGCCAGCAGCTTGGATGGCGGGCCTGGAAACACCATATATTTT. Translation: CASSLDGGPGNTIYF. The V gene is TRBV5-1, the J gene TRBJ1-3; no clear D. V gave up 0 bases and J gave up 2 bases, with 9 bases separating them. Germline V gene lookup returns CDR1 SGHRS and CDR2 YFSETQ. This CDR3 region has 15 residues.

The chain has TRBV5-6 and TRBJ2-3, with 10 positions matching TRBD2. Losses at the gene ends were 1 base for V and 3 bases for J; bases not matched to a gene: 5. CDR1 is SGHDT, CDR2 YYEEEE, per germline. This CDR3 contains 16 residues. The CDR3 loop reads CASSLLASGRTDTQYF. The CDR3 DNA reads as TGTGCCAGCAGCTTGCTGGCTAGCGGGAGAACAGATACGCAGTATTTT. The full variable domain, completed using reference TRBV5-6 and TRBJ2-3, is DAGVTQSPTHLIKTRGQQVTLRCSPKSGHDTVSWYQQALGQGPQFIFQYYEEEERQRGNFPDRFSGHQFPNYSSELNVNALLLGDSALYLCASSLLASGRTDTQYFGPGTRLTVL.

The chain carries TRBV6-1 and TRBJ2-1; TRBD2 might be the D (6 bases). The germline CDR1 and CDR2 sequences are MNHNS and SASEGT. This CDR3 contains 16 residues. V was pared by 6 bases and J by 2 bases, with 17 bases between. CDR3 sequence reads: CASSDPGGITYNEQFF. CDR3 nucleotide sequence: TGTGCCAGCAGCGACCCGGGCGGGATCACCTACAATGAGCAGTTCTTC.